This TCR beta chain is drawn from a study of Graves' ophthalmopathy and Graves' hyperthyroidism. Findings of the study overall: The model flagged ophthalmopathy progression at 55% to 71% sensitivity and about 72% specificity. Among thyroid clonotypes expanded above 0.001 frequency, most also appeared in blood.

Amplification of TCR beta CDR3 regions used RNA transcripts. RT-PCR in the first round used HTBI primers; a second-round multiplex PCR followed. TCRdb called the multiplex PCR reads again in MiXCR, with one record for every CDR3 protein. Seen here are some 400,000 distinct CDR3 sequences, roughly 18% observed once, and the top ten hold roughly 1.6%. The germline gives CDR1 SGHTA, CDR2 FQGNSA. The CDR3 length is 16 residues. Deletions cut 2 bases from V and 1 base from J, with 14 bases between. Other autoimmune diseases, uncontrolled infections, pregnancy or lactation led to the exclusion of patients. The authors used Ficoll-Paque density gradient centrifugation to separate PBMCs. The input was roughly 10 ml of fresh peripheral blood. This clonotype appeared many times. Its antigen is currently unknown.

The chain combines TRBV7-2 with TRBJ1-1; D is ambiguous. Sample: peripheral blood. The receptor was isolated from a woman aged 18-29 years with Graves' ophthalmopathy. The CDR3 nucleotides read TGTGCCAGCAGCTTATGGGCTAGGGAGGAGAACACTGAAGCTTTCTTT. Protein product: CASSLWAREENTEAFF.